This TCR beta chain was captured in a study of cytomegalovirus exposure and HLA in healthy donors. Study observations and caveats: In a later analysis, a genetic analysis reported fewer productive-TCR N-insertions in an Asian-associated ancestry cluster than the cohort average.

Per germline, CDR1 SQVTM and CDR2 ANQGSEA. V gave up 3 bases and J gave up 5 bases, with 25 bases separating them. CDR3 length: 18 residues. PCR involved 60 Vbeta and 13 Jbeta primers. TCRdb's copy holds only in-frame clones and misses some; the assay was immunoSEQ multiplex PCR. Of 150,000 to 200,000 clones listed, around 76% are singletons. This clone came up once. Its target is unknown. The clonotype was recovered from a man aged 35-49 years in good health and CMV-seronegative. The V and J genes are TRBV29-1 and TRBJ2-2; possible D gene TRBD1, 7 bases. Sequenced material: PBMCs. The CDR3 loop is CSVDLAGNPGQRTGELFF. CDR3 DNA: TGCAGCGTTGACCTGGCGGGGAACCCGGGACAGCGGACCGGGGAGCTGTTTTTT.